These 31 T cell receptor beta chains came from one sample sequenced in a study of patients and donors after allogeneic stem cell transplantation. TCRdb ran MiXCR on the RT-PCR reads and lists one entry per CDR3 protein. This sample has about a million distinct CDR3 sequences, with roughly 18% found just once. What was sequenced was blood, either unsorted or a sorted T cell fraction (not recorded which). The receptors derive from a human donor who was either an allogeneic HSCT recipient or a stem cell or donor lymphocyte infusion donor (not recorded which). It is not recorded whose cells these are; they may come from a transplant donor.

This clonotype was recorded many times. The rearrangement joins TRBV12-3 or TRBV12-4 to TRBJ1-4, with a possible D match to TRBD1 (6 bases). The CDR3 runs 13 residues. The V end lost 3 bases, the J end lost 11 bases, and 13 bases lay between the germline ends. This CDR3 is CASSLLQGEKLFF. The CDR3 DNA follows: TGTGCCAGCAGTTTGCTACAGGGCGAGAAACTGTTTTTT.

This clonotype was seen a few times. CDR3 in DNA: TGTGCCAGCAGTTCGGGAGCTTCAGATACGCAGTATTTT. The encoded protein is CASSSGASDTQYF. The genes are TRBV6-5 and TRBJ2-3, with D possibly TRBD2 on 6 matching bases. This CDR3 is 13 amino acids long. Germline loops: CDR1 MNHEY, CDR2 SVGAGI. Between the trimmed V and J ends, which lost 4 bases and 4 bases, there was a span of 9 bases.

The CDR3 protein is CSARGGRDEQYF. The CDR3 DNA follows: TGCAGTGCTAGAGGTGGTAGGGACGAGCAGTACTTC. J is TRBJ2-7 and V is TRBV20-1, with no clear D. Germline CDR1 DFQATT, CDR2 SNEGSKA (reference sequence). V was shortened by 1 base and J by 5 bases, with 9 bases between the two germline ends. This CDR3 is built from 12 residues.

The genes are TRBV21-1 and TRBJ1-6. TRBV21-1 is termed a pseudogene. The CDR3 covers 15 residues. The CDR3 region has the DNA TGTGCCAGCAGCGCCAGCCCGACTCCTAATTCACCCCTCCACTTT. As protein: CASSASPTPNSPLHF.

The V call is TRBV4-1, the J call TRBJ2-7, with 10 bases aligning to TRBD1. This CDR3 region has 17 residues. Germline assignment: CDR1 MGHRA and CDR2 YSYEKL. With 1 base clipped from V and 2 bases from J, the junction kept 8 bases outside the gene matches. The CDR3 sequence is CASSQGQGASEPYEQYF. Written as DNA, the CDR3 is TGCGCCAGCAGCCAAGGACAGGGGGCATCGGAACCCTACGAGCAGTACTTC.

This clonotype was counted at least ten times. CDR3 sequence (DNA): TGCGCCAGCAGCTTGGAGTCGTACAATGAGCAGTTCTTC. Translation gives CASSLESYNEQFF. The chain couples TRBV5-1 to TRBJ2-1; the D is unclear. This CDR3 comprises 13 residues. The V end was cut by 0 bases, the J end by 4 bases, with 5 bases between. The V gene's germline CDR1 is SGHRS and CDR2 YFSETQ.

This chain links TRBV7-2 with TRBJ2-2; tentatively, D is TRBD2 (6 bases). Between the trimmed V and J ends, which lost 1 base and 0 bases, there was a span of 9 bases. Germline V gives CDR1 SGHTA, CDR2 FQGNSA. This CDR3 region has 16 residues. The CDR3 here is CASSLGGLPNTGELFF. The CDR3 DNA reads TGTGCCAGCAGCTTAGGGGGACTTCCGAACACCGGGGAGCTGTTTTTT.

This clonotype was seen only a few times. V gene TRBV20-1 combines with J gene TRBJ1-1; D is perhaps TRBD1 (6 bases). The V gene's germline CDR1 is DFQATT and CDR2 SNEGSKA (reference sequence). The length of the CDR3 is 13 residues. The V end lost 0 bases, the J end lost 8 bases, and 13 bases lay between the germline ends. In DNA form, the CDR3 reads TGCAGTGCTAGAGACGGAGACAGGAAAGAAGCTTTCTTT. It codes for CSARDGDRKEAFF.

The V gene is TRBV11-2, the J gene TRBJ2-7; D is possibly TRBD2 (5 bases). Germline V CDR1 and CDR2: SGHAT, FQNNGV. Trimming removed 5 bases from V and 6 bases from J, with 23 bases in between. The length of the CDR3 is 16 residues. The CDR3 spells CASSPIQRNGRGEQYF. CDR3 sequence (DNA): TGTGCCAGCAGCCCCATCCAGCGGAATGGACGGGGCGAGCAGTACTTC. Combining the CDR3 with reference TRBV11-2 and TRBJ2-7 gives the whole variable domain EAGVAQSPRYKIIEKRQSVAFWCNPISGHATLYWYQQILGQGPKLLIQFQNNGVVDDSQLPKDRFSAERLKGVDSTLKIQPAKLEDSAVYLCASSPIQRNGRGEQYFGPGTRLTVT.

This clonotype has a count of ten or more. The V call is TRBV10-3, the J call TRBJ2-3, with 10 bases identical to TRBD2. The CDR3 covers 16 residues. V was pared by 8 bases and J by 0 bases, with 8 bases of the junction left unmatched. Germline CDR1 and CDR2: ENHRY and SYGVKD. The CDR3 DNA sequence: TGTGCCATCCGACTAGCGGGCAAGGATAGCACAGATACGCAGTATTTT. Its protein is CAIRLAGKDSTDTQYF.

The V call is TRBV20-1, the J call TRBJ1-6; D perhaps matches TRBD1 (6 bases). The V and J ends lost 5 bases and 8 bases respectively, with 7 bases between them. The CDR3 is made up of 11 amino acids. Germline V lookup: CDR1 DFQATT, CDR2 SNEGSKA (reference sequence). CDR3 DNA: TGCAGTGCTCAGGGGTATTCACCCCTCCACTTT. The encoded protein is CSAQGYSPLHF.

Ten or more counts support this clonotype. The chain employs TRBV5-1 and TRBJ2-7, with D perhaps matching TRBD2 (6 bases). V was cut by 4 bases and J by 4 bases, with 15 bases left in between. The germline V gene has CDR1 SGHRS and CDR2 YFSETQ. The CDR3 has 14 amino acids. The CDR3 sequence: CASSLTTRGYEQYF. The CDR3, as DNA: TGCGCCAGCAGCCTCACCACTCGGGGGTACGAGCAGTACTTC.

This clonotype came up a few times. The rearrangement links TRBV5-1 to TRBJ1-2; 9 positions agree with TRBD1. Germline V gives CDR1 SGHRS, CDR2 YFSETQ. Trimming cost V 5 bases and J 6 bases; bases outside gene matches: 11. The CDR3 length is 15 residues. For the CDR3, the DNA is TGCGCCAGCAGTCCATCCACAGGGGGCGCCAATGGCTACACCTTC. This gives the protein CASSPSTGGANGYTF.

The DNA for the CDR3 is TGTGCCAGCAGCTCTAGGTTGCAAGAGACCCAGTACTTC. It encodes CASSSRLQETQYF. The gene calls are TRBV7-9 and TRBJ2-5; D is unclear. Germline V gene data show CDR1 as SEHNR and CDR2 as FQNEAQ (reference sequence). The CDR3 spans 13 residues. V dropped 4 bases and J dropped 2 bases, with 8 bases sitting between them. Full variable domain (outside the CDR3, taken from reference TRBV7-9 and TRBJ2-5): DTGVSQNPRHKITKRGQNVTFRCDPISEHNRLYWYRQTLGQGPEFLTYFQNEAQLEKSRLLSDRFSAERPKGSFSTLEIQRTEQGDSAMYLCASSSRLQETQYFGPGTRLLVL.

This clonotype was found many times. The chain employs TRBV12-3 or TRBV12-4 and TRBJ2-1; 12 bases align to TRBD1. V lost 6 bases to trimming and J lost 5 bases; unmatched junction nucleotides: 5. The CDR3 totals 15 residues. The CDR3 region is CASSSRDRGHNEQFF. CDR3 in DNA: TGTGCCAGCAGCAGCCGGGACAGGGGGCACAATGAGCAGTTCTTC.

This clonotype showed up just a few times. The chain recombines TRBV7-9 with TRBJ2-7; 10 nucleotides match TRBD1. The CDR3 consists of 13 residues. After removal of 6 bases from V and 5 bases from J, the junction contained 4 bases not matched to a gene. CDR1 SEHNR and CDR2 FQNEAQ come from the germline V gene (reference sequence). The CDR3 DNA reads as TGTGCCAGCAGTTCCGGACAGGGGGACGAGCAGTACTTC. It specifies CASSSGQGDEQYF.

The chain couples TRBV20-1 to TRBJ1-5; 10 bases agree with TRBD1. CDR1 DFQATT and CDR2 SNEGSKA come from the germline V gene (reference sequence). The CDR3 totals 14 residues. V lost 6 bases, J lost 2 bases, and 4 bases stayed unmatched. CDR3 nucleotide sequence: TGCAGTGCGGTAGGACAGGGGGGCAATCAGCCCCAGCATTTT. Its translation is CSAVGQGGNQPQHF.

The chain recombines TRBV7-3 with TRBJ2-1; 8 nucleotides line up with TRBD1. The junction had 4 bases not matched to a gene; V was cut back by 5 bases and J by 4 bases. CDR1 and CDR2 from the germline V gene are SGHTA and FQGTGA. The CDR3 is 14 residues long. As DNA, the CDR3 is TGTGCCAGCAGCCACACAGGGGGGTACAATGAGCAGTTCTTC. Amino acid sequence: CASSHTGGYNEQFF.

This chain uses TRBV5-1 with TRBJ2-1, with D possibly TRBD2 on 6 matching bases. This CDR3 spans 16 amino acids. The germline V gene encodes CDR1 SGHRS and CDR2 YFSETQ. With 2 bases removed from V and 0 bases from J, the gap between germline ends came to 12 bases. In DNA form, the CDR3 reads TGCGCCAGCAGCTTAAGAGCGGGCACCTCCTACAATGAGCAGTTCTTC. This translates into CASSLRAGTSYNEQFF.

The V gene is TRBV7-9, the J gene TRBJ2-1; 8 bases agree with TRBD2. V dropped 6 bases and J dropped 5; count of bases not matched to a gene: 3. The CDR3 sequence is 13 residues long. Germline assignment: CDR1 SEHNR and CDR2 FQNEAQ (reference sequence). The CDR3 DNA sequence: TGTGCCAGCAGGGGACTAGTTAACAATGAGCAGTTCTTC. Protein sequence: CASRGLVNNEQFF.

The V gene is TRBV27, the J gene TRBJ2-2, with TRBD2 matching 10 bases. This CDR3 region has 17 residues. Germline assignment: CDR1 MNHEY and CDR2 SMNVEV (reference sequence). With V trimmed by 3 bases and J by 5 bases, 9 bases remained unmatched. CDR3 loop: CASSLFAGTSETGELFF. The CDR3 bases are TGTGCCAGCAGTTTGTTCGCCGGGACTAGCGAAACCGGGGAGCTGTTTTTT.

This clonotype was seen a handful of times. This chain links TRBV3-1 with TRBJ2-3, with D possibly TRBD2 on 5 matching bases. CDR3 length: 17 residues. Germline CDR1 LGHDT, CDR2 YNNKEL (reference sequence). V was clipped by 4 bases and J by 1 base, with 18 bases between them. The CDR3: CASSLRRSGGGTDTQYF. The CDR3 DNA sequence: TGTGCCAGCAGCCTACGTCGCAGCGGAGGTGGCACAGATACGCAGTATTTT.

In this sample, this clonotype turned up a few times. The chain links TRBV11-3 to TRBJ1-1; the match to TRBD1 covers 7 bases. The trim removed 3 bases at V and 5 bases at J, leaving 9 bases unmatched. The CDR3 length is 15 residues. Germline CDR1 SGHNT, CDR2 YENEEA. CDR3 in amino acids: CASSFEQGRRTEAFF. Here the CDR3 DNA reads TGTGCCAGCAGCTTCGAACAGGGGCGACGAACTGAAGCTTTCTTT.

The rearrangement uses TRBV7-6 and TRBJ1-2; D is perhaps TRBD1 (5 bases). The germline V gene encodes CDR1 SGHVS and CDR2 FNYEAQ. V was clipped by 2 bases and J by 2 bases, with 15 bases between them. The CDR3 has 16 amino acids. The CDR3 spells CASSLTSSGGNYGYTF. CDR3 in DNA: TGTGCCAGCAGCTTAACGTCCTCGGGGGGAAACTATGGCTACACCTTC.

This clonotype has a count of ten or more. The chain links TRBV10-3 to TRBJ2-3; TRBD1 is a possible D gene (5 bases). With 7 bases removed from V and 2 bases from J, the gap between germline ends came to 19 bases. From germline, CDR1 is ENHRY and CDR2 SYGVKD. CDR3 size: 16 residues. The chain's CDR3 is CAINLREDKATDTQYF. In DNA form, the CDR3 reads TGTGCCATCAACTTGAGAGAGGACAAGGCCACAGATACGCAGTATTTT.

The chain joins TRBV9 to TRBJ2-3; D call uncertain. Germline CDR1 and CDR2: SGDLS and YYNGEE. V gave up 1 base and J gave up 3 bases, with 12 bases separating them. There are 15 residues in the CDR3. CDR3 loop: CASSVTFGWTDTQYF. The CDR3 DNA reads as TGTGCCAGCAGCGTAACGTTTGGATGGACAGATACGCAGTATTTT.

The rearrangement uses TRBV9 and TRBJ2-3; 8 bases fit TRBD1. The CDR3 has 16 amino acids. After removal of 1 base from V and 2 bases from J, the junction contained 6 bases not matched to a gene. CDR1 and CDR2 (germline): SGDLS, YYNGEE. CDR3 nucleotides: TGTGCCAGCAGCGTACAGGGGGCTCTGTTCACAGATACGCAGTATTTT. Protein: CASSVQGALFTDTQYF.

There are a few counts of this clonotype. The chain links TRBV5-1 to TRBJ1-2; 7 nucleotides agree with TRBD1. The V gene's germline CDR1 is SGHRS and CDR2 YFSETQ. This CDR3 contains 12 residues. The V gene end was trimmed by 4 bases and the J gene end by 6 bases; junction bases not matched to a gene: 3. DNA of the CDR3: TGCGCCAGCAGCATAGGACAGGATGGCTACACCTTC. Translating gives CASSIGQDGYTF.

This clonotype has more than one count but fewer than ten. The chain uses TRBV29-1 and TRBJ2-3; D tentatively fits TRBD1 or TRBD2 (6 bases each). The CDR3 covers 16 residues. Germline V CDR1 and CDR2: SQVTM, ANQGSEA. Trimming removed 2 bases at V and 1 base at J, with 16 bases between. CDR3 in DNA: TGCAGCGTTGAACGGAGGGAACAGGGACGCACAGATACGCAGTATTTT. It codes for CSVERREQGRTDTQYF.

V and J are TRBV20-1 and TRBJ2-7, with TRBD2 identical over 10 bases. V trimming: 0 bases; J trimming: 5 bases; junction bases outside the gene matches: 4. The V gene's germline CDR1 is DFQATT and CDR2 SNEGSKA (reference sequence). The CDR3 totals 14 residues. CDR3: CSARDERGGNEQYF. CDR3 DNA sequence: TGCAGTGCTAGAGATGAGCGGGGGGGCAACGAGCAGTACTTC.

The chain joins TRBV29-1 to TRBJ1-2, with 7 bases that match TRBD1. Germline values: CDR1 SQVTM, CDR2 ANQGSEA. This CDR3 contains 12 residues. This CDR3 is CSADETGHGYTF. In DNA form, the CDR3 reads TGCAGTGCCGATGAGACAGGGCATGGCTACACCTTC.